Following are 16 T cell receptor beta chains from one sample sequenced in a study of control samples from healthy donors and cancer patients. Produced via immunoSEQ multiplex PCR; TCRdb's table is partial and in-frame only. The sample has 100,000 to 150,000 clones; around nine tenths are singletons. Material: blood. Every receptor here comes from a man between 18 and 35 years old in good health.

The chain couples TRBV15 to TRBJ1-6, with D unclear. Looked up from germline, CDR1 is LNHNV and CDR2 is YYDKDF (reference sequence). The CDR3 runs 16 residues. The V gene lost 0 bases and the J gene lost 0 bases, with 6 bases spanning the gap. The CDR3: CATSRDRSSYNSPLHF. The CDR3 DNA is TGTGCCACCAGCAGAGACCGGAGCTCCTATAATTCACCCCTCCACTTT.

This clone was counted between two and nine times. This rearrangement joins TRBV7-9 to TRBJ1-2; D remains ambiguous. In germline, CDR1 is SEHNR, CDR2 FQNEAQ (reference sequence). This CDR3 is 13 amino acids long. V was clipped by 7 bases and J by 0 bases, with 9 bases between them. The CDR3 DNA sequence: TGTGCCAGCACCCGGGCAGCTAACTATGGCTACACCTTC. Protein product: CASTRAANYGYTF.

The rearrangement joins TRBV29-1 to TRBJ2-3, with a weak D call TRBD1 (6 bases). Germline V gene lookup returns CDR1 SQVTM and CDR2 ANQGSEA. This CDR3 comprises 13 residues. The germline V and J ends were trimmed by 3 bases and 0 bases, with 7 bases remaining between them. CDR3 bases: TGCAGCGTTGAGGGACAAAGCACAGATACGCAGTATTTT. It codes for CSVEGQSTDTQYF.

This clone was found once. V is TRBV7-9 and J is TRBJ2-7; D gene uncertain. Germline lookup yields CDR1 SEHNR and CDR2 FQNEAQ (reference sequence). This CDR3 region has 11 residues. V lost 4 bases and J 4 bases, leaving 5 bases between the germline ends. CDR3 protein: CASSSQYEQYF. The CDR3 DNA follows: TGTGCCAGCAGCTCCCAATACGAGCAGTACTTC. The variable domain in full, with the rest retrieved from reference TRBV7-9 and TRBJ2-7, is DTGVSQNPRHKITKRGQNVTFRCDPISEHNRLYWYRQTLGQGPEFLTYFQNEAQLEKSRLLSDRFSAERPKGSFSTLEIQRTEQGDSAMYLCASSSQYEQYFGPGTRLTVT.

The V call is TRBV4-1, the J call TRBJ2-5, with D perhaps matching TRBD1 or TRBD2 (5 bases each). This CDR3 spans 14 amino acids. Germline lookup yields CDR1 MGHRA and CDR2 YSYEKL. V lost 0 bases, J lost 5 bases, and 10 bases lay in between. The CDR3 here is CASSQEGPWETQYF. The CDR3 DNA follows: TGCGCCAGCAGCCAAGAGGGACCTTGGGAGACCCAGTACTTC.

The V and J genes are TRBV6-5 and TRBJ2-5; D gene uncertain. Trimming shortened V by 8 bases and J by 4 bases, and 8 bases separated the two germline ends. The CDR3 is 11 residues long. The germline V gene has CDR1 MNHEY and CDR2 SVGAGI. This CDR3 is CASGPRETQYF. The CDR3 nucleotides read TGTGCCAGCGGGCCCCGAGAGACCCAGTACTTC.

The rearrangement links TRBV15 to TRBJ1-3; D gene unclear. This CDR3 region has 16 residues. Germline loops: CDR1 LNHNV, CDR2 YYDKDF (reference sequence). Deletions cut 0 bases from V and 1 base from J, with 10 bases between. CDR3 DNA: TGTGCCACCAGCAGAGATTTAGTTGGGTCTGGAAACACCATATATTTT. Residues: CATSRDLVGSGNTIYF.

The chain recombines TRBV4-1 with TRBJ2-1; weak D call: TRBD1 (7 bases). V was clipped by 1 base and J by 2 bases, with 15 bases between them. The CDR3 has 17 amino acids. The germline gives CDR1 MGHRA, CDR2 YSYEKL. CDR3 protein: CASSQGRDRETYNEQFF. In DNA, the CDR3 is TGCGCCAGCAGCCAAGGGAGGGACAGAGAAACCTACAATGAGCAGTTCTTC.

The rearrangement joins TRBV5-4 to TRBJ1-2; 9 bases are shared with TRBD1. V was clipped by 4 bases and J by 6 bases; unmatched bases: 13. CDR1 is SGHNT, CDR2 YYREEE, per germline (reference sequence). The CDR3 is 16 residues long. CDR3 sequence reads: CASSPTTGGFSDGYTF. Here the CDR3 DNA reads TGTGCCAGCAGCCCTACGACAGGGGGGTTTTCGGATGGCTACACCTTC.

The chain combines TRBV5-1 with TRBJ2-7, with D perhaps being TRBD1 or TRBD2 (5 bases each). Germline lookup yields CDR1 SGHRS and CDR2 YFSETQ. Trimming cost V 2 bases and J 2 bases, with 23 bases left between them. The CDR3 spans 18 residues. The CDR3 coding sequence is TGCGCCAGCAGCTTTGAATCATTAGAATACGGGGCCCCCTACGAGCAGTACTTC. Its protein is CASSFESLEYGAPYEQYF.

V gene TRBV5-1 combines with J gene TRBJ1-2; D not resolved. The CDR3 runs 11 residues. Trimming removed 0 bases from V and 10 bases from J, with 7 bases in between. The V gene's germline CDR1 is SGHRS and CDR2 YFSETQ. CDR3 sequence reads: CASSLGFVYTF. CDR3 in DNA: TGCGCCAGCAGCTTGGGGTTTGTCTACACCTTC.

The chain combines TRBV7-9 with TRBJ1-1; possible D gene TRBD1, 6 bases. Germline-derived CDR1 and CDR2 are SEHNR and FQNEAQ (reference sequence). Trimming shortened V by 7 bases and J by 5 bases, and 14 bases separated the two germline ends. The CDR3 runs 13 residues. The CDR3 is CASTQGGRTEAFF. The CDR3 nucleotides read TGTGCCAGCACCCAAGGGGGGCGGACTGAAGCTTTCTTT.

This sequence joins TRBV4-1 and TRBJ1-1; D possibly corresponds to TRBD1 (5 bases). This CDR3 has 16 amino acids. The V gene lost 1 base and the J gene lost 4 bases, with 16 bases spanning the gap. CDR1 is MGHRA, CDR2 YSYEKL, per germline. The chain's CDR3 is CASSQGFGGWATEAFF. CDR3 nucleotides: TGCGCCAGCAGCCAAGGTTTCGGGGGTTGGGCCACTGAAGCTTTCTTT.

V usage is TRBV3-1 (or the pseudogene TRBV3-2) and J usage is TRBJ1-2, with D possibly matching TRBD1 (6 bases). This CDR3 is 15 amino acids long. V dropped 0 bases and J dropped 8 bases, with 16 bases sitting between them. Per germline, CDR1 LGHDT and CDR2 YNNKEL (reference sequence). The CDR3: CASSQDFGGAAGYTF. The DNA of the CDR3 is TGTGCCAGCAGCCAAGATTTTGGGGGCGCAGCCGGCTACACCTTC.

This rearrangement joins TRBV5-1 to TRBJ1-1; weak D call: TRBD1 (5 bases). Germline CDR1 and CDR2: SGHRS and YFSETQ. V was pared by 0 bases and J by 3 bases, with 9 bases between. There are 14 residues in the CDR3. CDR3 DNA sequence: TGCGCCAGCAGCTTGGAGGGGTCGGACACTGAAGCTTTCTTT. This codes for CASSLEGSDTEAFF.

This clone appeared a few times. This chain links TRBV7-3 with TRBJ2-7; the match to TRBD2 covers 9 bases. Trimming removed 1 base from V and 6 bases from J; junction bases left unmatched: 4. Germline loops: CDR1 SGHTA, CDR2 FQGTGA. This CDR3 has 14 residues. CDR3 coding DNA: TGTGCCAGCAGCTTAAAGGGCGGGGGGGGCGAGCAGTACTTC. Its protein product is CASSLKGGGGEQYF.